This T cell receptor (beta chain) emerged from a study of blood T cell repertoires in COVID-19. Libraries were prepared by immunoSEQ multiplex PCR; TCRdb keeps only in-frame clonotypes and omits some of them. The sample carries around 250,000 clones, 84% recorded once. Between the trimmed V and J ends, which lost 3 bases and 5 bases, there was a span of 10 bases. This CDR3 has 13 residues. Germline assignment: CDR1 LNHDA and CDR2 SQIVND (reference sequence). Specimen: PBMCs or T cells enriched from blood (not recorded which). This clonotype was obtained from a man between 50 and 59 years old who had recovered from COVID-19. The V and J genes are TRBV19 and TRBJ1-1; D is undetermined. The CDR3: CASSMATLTEAFF. The CDR3 bases are TGTGCCAGTAGTATGGCGACTCTTACTGAAGCTTTCTTT.